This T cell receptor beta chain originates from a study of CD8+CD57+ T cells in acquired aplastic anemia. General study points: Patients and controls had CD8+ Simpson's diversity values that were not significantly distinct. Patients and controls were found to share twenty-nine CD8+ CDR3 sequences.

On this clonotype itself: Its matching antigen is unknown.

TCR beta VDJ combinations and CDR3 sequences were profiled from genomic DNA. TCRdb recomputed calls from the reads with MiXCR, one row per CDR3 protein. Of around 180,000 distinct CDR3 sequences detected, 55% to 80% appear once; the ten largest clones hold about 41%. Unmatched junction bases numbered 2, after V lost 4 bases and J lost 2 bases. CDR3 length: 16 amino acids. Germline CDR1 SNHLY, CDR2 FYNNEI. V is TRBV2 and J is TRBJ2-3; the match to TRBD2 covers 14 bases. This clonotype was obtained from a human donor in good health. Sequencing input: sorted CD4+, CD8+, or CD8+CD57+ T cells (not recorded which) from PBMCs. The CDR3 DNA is TGTGCCAGCAGTGGGGGACTAGCGGGAGACACAGATACGCAGTATTTT. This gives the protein CASSGGLAGDTDTQYF.